This TCR beta chain was found in a study of T-cell memory formation after mild COVID-19. TCRdb redid the calling of the 5' RACE reads with MiXCR, one entry per CDR3 protein. In the table there are 350,000 to 500,000 distinct CDR3 sequences, about 19% of which are singletons. As concerns this clonotype: Its antigen remains unidentified.

General study results and limits: Contracting clones from day 15 to 85 had balanced CD4/CD8; later expanders favoured CD4+.

This TCR derives from an adult woman who had mild COVID-19 (a few samples of this study predate the infection). Cell type and time point are not known. Specimen: PBMCs or a T cell subset sorted from them (not recorded which).

The CDR3 spells CASSPPAGAGNTIYF. The CDR3 DNA follows: TGTGCCAGCAGCCCTCCGGCAGGGGCTGGAAACACCATATATTTT. The J gene is TRBJ1-3, the V gene TRBV7-9; maybe TRBD1 (6 bases). The length of the CDR3 is 15 residues. V lost 5 bases and J lost 2, with 13 bases in between. Germline-derived CDR1 and CDR2 are SEHNR and FQNEAQ (reference sequence).